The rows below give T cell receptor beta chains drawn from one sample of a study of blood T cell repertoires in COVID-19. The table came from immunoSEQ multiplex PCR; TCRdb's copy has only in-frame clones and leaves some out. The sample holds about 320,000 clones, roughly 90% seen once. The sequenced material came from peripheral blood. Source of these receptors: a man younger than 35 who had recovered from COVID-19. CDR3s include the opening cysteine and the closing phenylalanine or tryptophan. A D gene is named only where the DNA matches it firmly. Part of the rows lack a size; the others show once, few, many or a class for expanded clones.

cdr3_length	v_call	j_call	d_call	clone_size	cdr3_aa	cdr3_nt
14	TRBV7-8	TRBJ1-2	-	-	CASSPTLQGYGYTF	TGTGCCAGCAGCCCAACATTACAGGGCTATGGCTACACCTTC
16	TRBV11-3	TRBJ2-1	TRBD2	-	CASSPKGLAGYNEQFF	TGTGCCAGCAGCCCGAAGGGACTAGCGGGCTACAATGAGCAGTTCTTC
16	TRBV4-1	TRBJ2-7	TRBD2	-	CASSPGGANIHYEQYF	TGCGCCAGCAGCCCGGGAGGGGCGAATATTCACTACGAGCAGTACTTC
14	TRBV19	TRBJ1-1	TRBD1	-	CASSAGTGGTEAFF	TGTGCCAGTAGTGCCGGGACAGGGGGGACTGAAGCTTTCTTT
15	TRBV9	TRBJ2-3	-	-	CASSVALVSTDTQYF	TGTGCCAGCAGCGTAGCCCTCGTCAGCACAGATACGCAGTATTTT
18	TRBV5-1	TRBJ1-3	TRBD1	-	CASSLGRTGEDSGNTIYF	TGCGCCAGCAGCTTGGGGCGGACAGGAGAGGACTCTGGAAACACCATATATTTT
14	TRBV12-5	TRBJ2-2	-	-	CASGLERNTGELFF	TGTGCTAGTGGTTTGGAGAGGAACACCGGGGAGCTGTTTTTT
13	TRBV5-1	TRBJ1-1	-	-	CASSSADRTEAFF	TGCGCCAGCAGCTCGGCAGACAGGACTGAAGCTTTCTTT
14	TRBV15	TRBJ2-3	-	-	CATSRDTSTDTQYF	TGTGCCACCAGCAGAGATACTAGCACAGATACGCAGTATTTT
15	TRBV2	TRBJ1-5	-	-	CASSIGAGWGEPQHF	TGTGCCAGCAGCATAGGTGCGGGGTGGGGTGAGCCCCAGCATTTT
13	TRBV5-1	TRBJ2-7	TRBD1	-	CASRGQAAYEQYF	TGCGCCAGCAGGGGACAGGCTGCCTACGAGCAGTACTTC
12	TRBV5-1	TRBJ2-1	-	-	CASSLGGREQFF	TGCGCCAGCAGCTTGGGGGGGCGTGAGCAGTTCTTC
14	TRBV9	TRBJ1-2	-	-	CASSVGGGNYGYTF	TGTGCCAGCAGCGTAGGGGGGGGCAACTATGGCTACACCTTC
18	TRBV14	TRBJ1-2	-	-	CASSQDGGIGQALEGYTF	TGTGCCAGCAGCCAAGACGGAGGAATTGGGCAGGCCCTTGAGGGCTACACCTTC
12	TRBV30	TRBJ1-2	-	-	CAWSVYSGGYTF	TGTGCCTGGAGTGTATATTCCGGTGGCTACACCTTC
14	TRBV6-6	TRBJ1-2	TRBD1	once	CASSPARDSYGYTF	TGTGCCAGCAGCCCCGCCCGGGACAGCTATGGCTACACCTTC
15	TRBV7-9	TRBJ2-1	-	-	CASSPRGGTYNEQFF	TGTGCCAGCAGCCCGCGCGGCGGAACATACAATGAGCAGTTCTTC
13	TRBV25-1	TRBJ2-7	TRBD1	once	CASRWGQPYEQYF	TGTGCCAGCAGGTGGGGACAGCCCTACGAGCAGTACTTC
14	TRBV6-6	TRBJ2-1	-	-	CASSYWASGNEQFF	TGTGCCAGCAGTTACTGGGCTTCGGGGAATGAGCAGTTCTTC
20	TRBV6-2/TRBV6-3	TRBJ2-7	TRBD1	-	CASSYEQGVARSQIYYEQYF	TGTGCCAGCAGTTACGAGCAGGGGGTGGCCAGAAGCCAAATCTACTACGAGCAGTACTTC
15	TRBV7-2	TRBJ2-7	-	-	CASSLEIVRVDEQYF	TGTGCCAGCAGCTTAGAAATCGTCCGGGTTGATGAGCAGTACTTC
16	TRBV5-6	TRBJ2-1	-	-	CASSLEAVSSYNEQFF	TGTGCCAGCAGCCTTGAGGCAGTCAGCTCCTACAATGAGCAGTTCTTC
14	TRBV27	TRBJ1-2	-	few	CASSSEGGHYGYTF	TGTGCCAGCAGTTCCGAGGGGGGGCACTATGGCTACACCTTC
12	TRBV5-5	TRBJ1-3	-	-	CASTGAGNTIYF	TGTGCCAGCACGGGGGCTGGAAACACCATATATTTT
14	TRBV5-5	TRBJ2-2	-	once	CASSLEPFGGELFF	TGTGCCAGCAGCTTGGAGCCTTTTGGTGGGGAGCTGTTTTTT
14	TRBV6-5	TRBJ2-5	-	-	CASSYPGEPETQYF	TGTGCCAGCAGTTACCCGGGGGAACCGGAGACCCAGTACTTC
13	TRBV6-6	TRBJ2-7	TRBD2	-	CAGSGGPEYEQYF	TGTGCCGGTAGCGGGGGGCCCGAATACGAGCAGTACTTC
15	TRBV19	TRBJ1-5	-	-	CASNWAGYSNQPQHF	TGTGCCAGTAATTGGGCGGGATATAGCAATCAGCCCCAGCATTTT